This TCR beta chain is from a study of T cell responses to AZD1222 COVID-19 vaccine. Germline assignment: CDR1 GTSNPN and CDR2 SVGIG (reference sequence). CDR3 length equals 12 residues. V was shortened by 1 base and J by 4 bases, with 6 bases between the two germline ends. For this clone: What it binds is unknown.

Sequencing used immunoSEQ multiplex PCR; TCRdb keeps in-frame clones, though not all of them. The table lists around 140,000 clones, 93% of them singletons. Findings and caveats of the study: Donors were largely white British and mainly female; clonal diversity was possibly underestimated. Following two doses of AZD1222, Spike-specific TCR breadth and depth rose.

The TCR was taken from an adult in good health. V gene TRBV30 combines with J gene TRBJ2-3, with D unclear. Material: peripheral blood, obtained on day 0 of AZD1222 vaccination. In DNA, the CDR3 is TGTGCCTGGAGTGATCGGGCAGATACGCAGTATTTT. It translates to CAWSDRADTQYF.